These 4 T cell receptor beta chains came from one sample sequenced in a study of vaccination effects on CD4 cells after COVID-19. The antigens of these receptors remain unknown. Data came from immunoSEQ multiplex PCR; TCRdb stores just in-frame clones and leaves some out. The table records 20,000 to 30,000 clones, around 79% of them present only once. Viral peptide pools were used in the ViraFEST assay to expand antigen-specific CD4+ T cells, and sequencing came afterward. CD4+ T cell isolation took place after approximately 11 days of culture. SARS-CoV-2 infected the person between March and December 2020, as confirmed by PCR. The sequenced sample was CD4+ T cells from PBMCs cultured with HCoV-NL63 spike peptides, obtained before COVID-19 vaccination. The receptors come from a human donor who had a prior SARS-CoV-2 infection.

The chain couples TRBV12-5 to TRBJ2-1; tentatively, D is TRBD1 (5 bases). This CDR3 has 19 amino acids. V shed 0 bases and J shed 9 bases, with 27 bases lying between them. Germline assignment: CDR1 LGHNT and CDR2 FRNRAP. In nucleotides, the CDR3 is TGTGCTAGTGGTTTGGTACTGTTTGGCCAGGGTCGAGTTGGAGCTGAGCAGTTCTTC. Protein sequence: CASGLVLFGQGRVGAEQFF.

The V call is TRBV4-1, the J call TRBJ2-2; the match to TRBD1 covers 8 bases. Germline CDR1 is MGHRA and CDR2 is YSYEKL. This CDR3 has 16 residues. With 4 bases clipped from V and 7 bases from J, the junction kept 11 bases outside the gene matches. Here the CDR3 reads CASSPWTGRLVGELFF. The DNA for the CDR3 is TGCGCCAGCAGCCCCTGGACAGGGCGGTTAGTCGGGGAGCTGTTTTTT.

The chain carries TRBV7-8 and TRBJ2-7; D may be TRBD1 or TRBD2 (6 bases each). The ends were cut back, 3 bases at V and 4 bases at J, with 13 bases in the middle. In germline, CDR1 is SGHVS, CDR2 FQNEAQ. The CDR3 is 14 residues long. The DNA of the CDR3 is TGTGCCAGCAGCTTGGAGGGGGGCGGGTACGAGCAGTACTTC. Protein: CASSLEGGGYEQYF.

The chain has TRBV21-1 and TRBJ2-1; whether TRBD1, the table's D call, matches the DNA was not checked. TRBV21-1 is annotated as a pseudogene. The CDR3 sequence is 16 residues long. The CDR3 DNA follows: TGTGCCAGCAGCAAAGAGGGGGCAGGGGTCAGGAATGAGCAGTTCTTC. Translation gives CASSKEGAGVRNEQFF.